These T cell receptor beta chains were read from a single sample in a study of CDR3 diversity in severe acne. TCRdb analysed the PCR reads with MiXCR anew, one entry per CDR3 protein. The sample records approximately 90,000 distinct CDR3 sequences, 45% to 50% being singletons. Sequences were obtained from blood. The source of these receptors is a male donor in good health, serving as a control. Both conserved end residues are part of each CDR3. The D gene is left open where the match is weak. Expanded clones get a size class; other rows say once, few or many, or leave the size out.

>-|TRBJ1-6|TRBV10-2|-
CASSESLGLSGPLHF
TGCGCCAGCAGTGAGTCGTTAGGTCTCTCGGGACCCCTCCACTTT
>TRBD1|TRBJ1-4|TRBV29-1|many
CSARGTGDEKLFF
TGCAGCGCCCGAGGGACAGGGGACGAAAAACTGTTTTTT
>-|TRBJ2-1|TRBV5-6|many
CASSWATYNEQFF
TGTGCCAGTAGCTGGGCAACCTACAATGAGCAGTTCTTC
>-|TRBJ1-3|TRBV6-5|-
CASSLQTGHTEAFFGQGTIYF
-
>-|TRBJ2-5|TRBV12-3/TRBV12-4|many
CASREDLETQYF
TGTGCCAGCAGGGAGGACCTGGAGACCCAGTACTTC
>-|TRBJ1-5|TRBV2|few
CASSVRRNNQPQHF
TGTGCCAGCAGCGTCAGACGGAACAATCAGCCCCAGCATTTT
>-|TRBJ2-2|TRBV7-9|many
CASSLTKPGELFF
TGTGCCAGCAGCTTAACGAAGCCCGGGGAGCTGTTTTTT
>-|TRBJ2-3|TRBV24-1|medium-sized
CATSDQSRASTDTQYF
TGTGCCACCAGTGATCAAAGCAGGGCTAGCACAGATACGCAGTATTTT
>-|TRBJ2-1|TRBV5-5|many
CASSFIDEQFF
TGTGCCAGCAGCTTTATCGATGAGCAGTTCTTC
>-|TRBJ2-7|TRBV7-2|few
CASSLRETYEQYF
TGTGCCAGCAGCTTAAGGGAAACCTACGAGCAGTACTTC
>TRBD1|TRBJ1-2|TRBV2|few
CASSSSGTGNGYTF
TGTGCCAGCAGTTCCTCCGGGACAGGGAATGGCTACACCTTC
>-|TRBJ1-4|TRBV25-1|-
CASSPGVDGEKLFF
TGTGCCAGCAGCCCGGGGGTGGATGGTGAAAAACTGTTTTTT
>TRBD2|TRBJ2-1|TRBV19|many
CASKTSGVYNEQFF
TGTGCCAGTAAAACTAGCGGTGTCTACAATGAGCAGTTCTTC
>-|TRBJ2-1|TRBV2|-
CASSDPGASNQQFF
TGTGCCAGCAGTGATCCAGGGGCTAGCAATCAGCAGTTCTTC
>-|TRBJ2-7|TRBV29-1|few
CSVELTAYEQYF
TGCAGCGTTGAACTAACTGCTTACGAGCAGTACTTC
>-|TRBJ2-1|TRBV6-5|many
CASSYYVGRDEQFF
TGTGCCAGCAGTTACTACGTGGGTAGGGATGAGCAGTTCTTC
>TRBD1|TRBJ2-5|TRBV6-5|-
CASSLRTGEGETQYF
TGTGCCAGCAGTCTCCGGACAGGGGAAGGGGAGACCCAGTACTTC
>-|TRBJ1-2|TRBV7-8|many
CASSLVVGVSNYGYTF
TGTGCCAGCAGCTTAGTAGTAGGGGTATCTAACTATGGCTACACCTTC
>TRBD2|TRBJ2-1|TRBV20-1|-
CSAFSGTSGDNEQFF
TGCAGTGCCTTCTCCGGGACTAGCGGGGACAATGAGCAGTTCTTC
>-|TRBJ2-2|TRBV7-2|-
CASQPWRTGELFF
TGTGCCAGCCAACCTTGGCGGACCGGGGAGCTGTTTTTT
>-|TRBJ1-1|TRBV15|-
CATDRIRGTEAFF
TGTGCCACCGACCGAATCAGGGGCACTGAAGCTTTCTTT
>TRBD1|TRBJ2-7|TRBV24-1|-
CATSDLWDRDDEQYF
TGTGCCACCAGTGATCTATGGGACAGGGACGACGAGCAGTACTTC
>TRBD2|TRBJ2-7|TRBV9|-
CTSSLGLAGEQYF
TGTACCAGCAGCTTGGGGCTAGCGGGCGAGCAGTACTTC
>-|TRBJ1-4|TRBV3-1|-
CASSRAVPTTNEKLFF
TGTGCCAGCAGCCGGGCAGTCCCGACAACTAATGAAAAACTGTTTTTT
>TRBD1|TRBJ1-5|TRBV2|-
CASSSGQRDQPQHF
TGTGCCAGCAGCTCGGGACAGCGCGATCAGCCCCAGCATTTT
>TRBD2|TRBJ2-7|TRBV27|-
CASSFGAWEGYEQYF
TGTGCCAGCAGTTTCGGGGCCTGGGAGGGCTACGAGCAGTACTTC
>-|TRBJ1-2|TRBV2|-
CASSEEGSRGGYTF
TGTGCCAGCAGTGAAGAGGGCAGTCGGGGTGGCTACACCTTC
>-|TRBJ1-2|TRBV9|once
CASSKRAVPYYGYTF
TGTGCCAGCTCTAAGCGTGCAGTGCCCTACTATGGCTACACCTTC
>TRBD1|TRBJ1-1|TRBV28|many
CASSTPTGRGFF
TGTGCCAGCAGCACGCCGACAGGGAGAGGTTTCTTT
>-|TRBJ1-1|TRBV5-6|few
CASSSLGVETEAFF
TGTGCCAGCAGCAGCCTGGGGGTGGAAACTGAAGCTTTCTTT
>TRBD1|TRBJ1-6|TRBV5-1|-
CASSLAGGQGASPLHF
TGCGCCAGCAGCTTGGCCGGGGGACAGGGAGCTTCACCCCTCCACTTT